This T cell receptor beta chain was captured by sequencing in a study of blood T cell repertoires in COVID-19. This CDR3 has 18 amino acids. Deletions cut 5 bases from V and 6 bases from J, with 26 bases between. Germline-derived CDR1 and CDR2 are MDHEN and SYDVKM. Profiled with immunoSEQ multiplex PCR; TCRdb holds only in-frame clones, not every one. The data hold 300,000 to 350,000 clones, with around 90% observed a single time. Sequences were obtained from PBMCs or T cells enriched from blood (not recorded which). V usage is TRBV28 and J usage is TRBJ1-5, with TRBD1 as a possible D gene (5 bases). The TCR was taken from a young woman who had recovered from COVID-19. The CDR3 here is CASSPPGGSGELGQPQHF. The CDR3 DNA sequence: TGTGCCAGCAGTCCCCCCGGGGGGAGCGGGGAGCTAGGTCAGCCCCAGCATTTT. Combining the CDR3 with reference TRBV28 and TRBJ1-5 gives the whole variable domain DVKVTQSSRYLVKRTGEKVFLECVQDMDHENMFWYRQDPGLGLRLIYFSYDVKMKEKGDIPEGYSVSREKKERFSLILESASTNQTSMYLCASSPPGGSGELGQPQHFGDGTRLSIL.